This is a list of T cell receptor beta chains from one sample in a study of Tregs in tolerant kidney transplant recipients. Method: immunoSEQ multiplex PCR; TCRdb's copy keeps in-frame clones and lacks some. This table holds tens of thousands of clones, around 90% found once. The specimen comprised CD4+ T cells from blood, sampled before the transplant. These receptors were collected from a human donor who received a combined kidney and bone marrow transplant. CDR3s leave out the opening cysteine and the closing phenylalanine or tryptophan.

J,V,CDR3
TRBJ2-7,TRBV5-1,ASSKIAESYEQY
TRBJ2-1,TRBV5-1,ASSTRLAGYNEQF
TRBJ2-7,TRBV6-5,ASSSERYEQY
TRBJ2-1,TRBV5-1,ASSPETSVQTEF
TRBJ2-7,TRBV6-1,ASSFSGTGYEQY
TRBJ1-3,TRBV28,ASSLGGVLSGNTIY
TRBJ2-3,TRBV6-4,ASSVGGGTDTQY
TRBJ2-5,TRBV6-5,ASRPSGQETQY
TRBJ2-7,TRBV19,ASSIVIDGTGAYEQY
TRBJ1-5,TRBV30,AAGTGGNQPQH
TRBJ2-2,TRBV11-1,ASSLELERSERGELF
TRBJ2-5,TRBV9,ASSESLGQGGETQY
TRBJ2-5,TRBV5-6,ASSLDRGETQY
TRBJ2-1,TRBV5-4,ASSLGGRPTSNEQF
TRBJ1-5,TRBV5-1,ASSLGGNSNQPQH
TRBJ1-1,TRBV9,ASSPLSGNTEAF
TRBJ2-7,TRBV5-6,ASSDSREQY
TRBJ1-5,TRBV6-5,ASSYELNQPQH
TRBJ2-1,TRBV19,ASSHTGASGYNEQF
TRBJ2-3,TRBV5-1,ASSSSTDTQY
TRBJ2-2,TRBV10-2,ASRLAGGNTGELF
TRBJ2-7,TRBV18,ASSPVTGTGRGVEQY
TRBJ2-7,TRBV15,ATSSQRETVHEQY
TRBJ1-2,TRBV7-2,ASSKGQGEYGYT
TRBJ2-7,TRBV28,ASERWAGYEQY
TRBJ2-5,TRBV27,ASSPQGVGETQY
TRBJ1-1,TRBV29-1,SAGGGTEAF
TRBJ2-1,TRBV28,ASSPTGTGMYNEQF
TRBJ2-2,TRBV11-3,ASSSGTAEGYGELF
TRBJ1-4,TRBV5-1,ASSVGQRNEKLF
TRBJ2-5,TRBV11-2,ASRKPGLGPGRETQY
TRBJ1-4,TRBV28,ASRHSGTRSEKLF
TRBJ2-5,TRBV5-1,ASSRTSVYQETQY
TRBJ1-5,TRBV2,ATRYQGGQPQH
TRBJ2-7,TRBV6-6,ASSYGQGGEQY
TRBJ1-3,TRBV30,ACAQDNSGNTIY
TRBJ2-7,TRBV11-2,ASSTRDTSGEQY
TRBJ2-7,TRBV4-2,ASSLELAVASYEQY